This T cell receptor (beta chain) was identified during a study of T cell responses to AZD1222 COVID-19 vaccine. Study results and caveats: Spike was spanned by vaccine-associated CD4 TCRs, with dominance at 160-218 and 743-854. With two AZD1222 doses given, Spike-specific TCR breadth and depth both rose. The study reported that nearly half of spike-specific TCRs target unmutated variant regions. The donors showed a predominance of white British ancestry and of females, with possible underestimation of clonal diversity.

CDR1 and CDR2 from the germline V gene are SGHTA and FQGNSA. Trimming took off 5 bases at V and 2 bases at J, with 18 bases between the two ends. The CDR3 is made up of 17 amino acids. Measured with immunoSEQ multiplex PCR; TCRdb has only the in-frame clones, and not every one. The table shows about 150,000 clones, with approximately 90% occurring only once. To note about this clone: No antigen is known for it.

This receptor was identified in an adult in good health. The material sequenced was peripheral blood, taken on day 0 of AZD1222 vaccination. This chain connects TRBV7-2 to TRBJ2-2; D is uncertain. Here the CDR3 reads CASSRERSGPNTGELFF. The CDR3 coding sequence is TGTGCCAGCAGCCGCGAGAGGTCTGGGCCAAACACCGGGGAGCTGTTTTTT.